The 18 T cell receptor beta chains reported below all come from one sample, sequenced in a study of blood T cell repertoires in COVID-19. Sequenced by immunoSEQ multiplex PCR; TCRdb stores in-frame clones only, minus some. The sample includes tens of thousands of clones, 78% seen only once; the top ten take 6.3%. The specimen was peripheral blood. Receptors originate from a man between 65 and 85 years old with COVID-19, enrolled during active disease.

This clone was recorded once. The chain is built from TRBV9 and TRBJ2-3; 7 bases align to TRBD2. Trimming cost V 0 bases and J 2 bases; bases outside gene matches: 6. Germline CDR1 is SGDLS and CDR2 is YYNGEE. This CDR3 is 16 amino acids long. CDR3 region: CASSVGLRLATDTQYF. In DNA, the CDR3 is TGTGCCAGCAGCGTAGGGTTGAGACTAGCCACAGATACGCAGTATTTT.

This clone showed up just once. The chain uses TRBV7-8 and TRBJ2-1, with a weak D call TRBD1 (5 bases). The V end was cut by 1 base, the J end by 8 bases, with 12 bases between. The length of the CDR3 is 14 residues. Germline V gene sequence: CDR1 SGHVS, CDR2 FQNEAQ. The DNA for the CDR3 is TGTGCCAGCAGCTTAGAAGCAGGGTGGGATGAGCAGTTCTTC. It yields the protein CASSLEAGWDEQFF.

The rearrangement uses TRBV29-1 and TRBJ2-5; D is perhaps TRBD1 (6 bases). V lost 3 bases, J lost 5 bases, and 16 bases lay in between. This CDR3 region has 14 residues. Germline V CDR1 and CDR2: SQVTM, ANQGSEA. CDR3 DNA: TGCAGCGTTGACCCCCAAGGGGGTCGGGAGACCCAGTACTTC. Its translation: CSVDPQGGRETQYF. Drawing the rest from reference TRBV29-1 and TRBJ2-5, the complete variable domain is SAVISQKPSRDICQRGTSLTIQCQVDSQVTMMFWYRQQPGQSLTLIATANQGSEATYESGFVIDKFPISRPNLTFSTLTVSNMSPEDSSIYLCSVDPQGGRETQYFGPGTRLLVL.

The chain recombines TRBV5-4 with TRBJ2-3; D not certain. Germline V CDR1 and CDR2: SGHNT, YYREEE (reference sequence). The CDR3 extends over 14 amino acids. The V and J ends lost 4 bases and 6 bases respectively, with 15 bases between them. CDR3 in DNA: TGTGCCAGCAGCGCCGAGACCTGGGCGGATACGCAGTATTTT. Protein product: CASSAETWADTQYF.

J is TRBJ2-5 and V is TRBV6-2 or TRBV6-3, with 10 bases aligning to TRBD2. Per germline, CDR1 MNHEY and CDR2 SVGEGT. Trimming at V came to 4 bases and at J to 5 bases, leaving 16 bases not matched to a gene. This CDR3 has 18 amino acids. CDR3 sequence (DNA): TGTGCCAGCAGTTCCGGAGGGACTAGCGCTTTAAGGAGGGAGACCCAGTACTTC. Amino acid sequence: CASSSGGTSALRRETQYF.

V usage is TRBV28 and J usage is TRBJ2-5; a weak D match, TRBD1 (5 bases). V gave up 4 bases and J gave up 4 bases, with 13 bases separating them. CDR3 length: 14 residues. Germline V CDR1 and CDR2: MDHEN, SYDVKM. The CDR3 coding sequence is TGTGCCAGCAGTTACAGGCCAACCTCAGAGACCCAGTACTTC. This translates into CASSYRPTSETQYF.

This clone was observed at least ten times. V and J are TRBV5-1 and TRBJ2-7; TRBD1 might be the D (6 bases). The germline V and J ends were trimmed by 3 bases and 4 bases, with 20 bases remaining between them. The CDR3 has 16 amino acids. CDR1 SGHRS and CDR2 YFSETQ come from the germline V gene. CDR3 protein: CASSWFAGVGAYEQYF. CDR3 coding DNA: TGCGCCAGCAGCTGGTTTGCAGGGGTAGGGGCATACGAGCAGTACTTC.

In its sample, this clone was seen many times. Germline and junction disagree at one end, which may indicate a read error. The rearrangement joins TRBV7-9 to TRBJ1-1; 8 nucleotides line up with TRBD1. CDR1 and CDR2 (germline): SEHNR, FQNEAQ (reference sequence). The length of the CDR3 is 14 residues. The CDR3 sequence is CASSLVTGGLKLGF. As DNA, the CDR3 is TGTGCCAGCAGCTTAGTCACAGGGGGATTGAAGCTTGGCTTT.

This clone was seen at least ten times. The V and J genes are TRBV19 and TRBJ1-1, with D perhaps TRBD1 (5 bases). Germline V gene lookup returns CDR1 LNHDA and CDR2 SQIVND (reference sequence). This CDR3 region has 13 residues. V lost 5 bases to trimming and J lost 2 bases, with 9 bases between them. This CDR3 reads CASSPGLNTEAFF. DNA for the CDR3: TGTGCCAGTAGTCCGGGACTAAACACTGAAGCTTTCTTT.

The chain uses TRBV7-6 and TRBJ1-1, with D possibly being TRBD1 (6 bases). V was shortened by 5 bases and J by 4 bases, with 20 bases between the two germline ends. The CDR3 is 16 residues long. Germline lookup yields CDR1 SGHVS and CDR2 FNYEAQ. The CDR3 sequence is CASSLQGGGLATEAFF. CDR3 in DNA: TGTGCCAGCAGCCTACAGGGAGGGGGTTTGGCCACTGAAGCTTTCTTT.

This chain joins TRBV7-2 and TRBJ2-7, with a weak D call TRBD1 (6 bases). V was clipped by 2 bases and J by 7 bases, with 15 bases between them. The CDR3 totals 14 residues. CDR1 is SGHTA and CDR2 is FQGNSA in the germline V gene. The CDR3 protein is CASSLRGTGREQYF. CDR3 bases: TGTGCCAGCAGCTTAAGGGGAACAGGGCGGGAGCAGTACTTC. Full variable domain (missing parts from reference TRBV7-2 and TRBJ2-7): GAGVSQSPSNKVTEKGKDVELRCDPISGHTALYWYRQSLGQGLEFLIYFQGNSAPDKSGLPSDRFSAERTGGSVSTLTIQRTQQEDSAVYLCASSLRGTGREQYFGPGTRLTVT.

In this sample, this clone turned up once. The rearrangement uses TRBV12-1 and TRBJ1-2; TRBD1 is the table's D call and was not checked against the DNA. TRBV12-1 is an annotated pseudogene. The CDR3 has 15 amino acids. The CDR3 DNA reads TGTGCCAGCAGCTCTTCCGGACAGGGGAGCTATGGCTACACCTTC. This sequence encodes CASSSSGQGSYGYTF.

The chain combines TRBV5-1 with TRBJ1-1, with TRBD1 identical over 9 bases. The CDR3 length is 15 residues. Germline CDR1 reads SGHRS; CDR2 reads YFSETQ. Trimming at V came to 1 base and at J to 5 bases, leaving 6 bases not matched to a gene. CDR3 amino acids: CASSLQLDRGTEAFF. As DNA, the CDR3 is TGCGCCAGCAGCTTGCAACTTGACAGGGGGACTGAAGCTTTCTTT.

The J gene is TRBJ1-5, the V gene TRBV2; D uncertain. The V and J ends lost 5 bases and 10 bases respectively, with 18 bases between them. The CDR3 length is 14 residues. From germline, CDR1 is SNHLY and CDR2 FYNNEI. CDR3 DNA: TGTGCCAGCAGTAGGACTGGAACGTTAGATCCCCAGCATTTT. Residues: CASSRTGTLDPQHF. Looking up the rest from reference TRBV2 and TRBJ1-5 gives the full variable domain: EPEVTQTPSHQVTQMGQEVILRCVPISNHLYFYWYRQILGQKVEFLVSFYNNEISEKSEIFDDQFSVERPDGSNFTLKIRSTKLEDSAMYFCASSRTGTLDPQHFGDGTRLSIL.

Regarding this clone: One end of the junction is discordant with germline, which a read error may explain. Other DNA sequences of this sample code for an identical CDR3. The chain couples TRBV7-2 to TRBJ1-6; D is perhaps TRBD1 (6 bases). CDR3 length: 15 amino acids. Germline assignment: CDR1 SGHTA and CDR2 FQGNSA. CDR3 amino acids: CASSLDRSWGSPLHF. For the CDR3, the DNA is TGTGCTAGCAGCTTAGACAGGTCGTGGGGTTCACCCCTCCACTTT.

This chain links TRBV5-1 with TRBJ1-4; D may be TRBD1 (5 bases). Trimming took off 4 bases at V and 5 bases at J, with 12 bases between the two ends. The CDR3 is made up of 14 amino acids. The germline V gene encodes CDR1 SGHRS and CDR2 YFSETQ. The CDR3 loop is CASSPPGVNEKLFF. CDR3 DNA: TGCGCCAGCAGCCCGCCGGGGGTGAATGAAAAACTGTTTTTT.

This clone was observed a single time. The gene calls are TRBV2 and TRBJ2-3, with 11 bases aligning to TRBD1. The V segment lost 7 bases and the J segment 7 bases; nucleotides outside the gene matches: 10. Germline-derived CDR1 and CDR2 are SNHLY and FYNNEI. CDR3 length: 15 residues. DNA of the CDR3: TGTGCCAGCACCGGTCCCGGACAGGGGGCGTATACGCAGTATTTT. This codes for CASTGPGQGAYTQYF.

This CDR3 reads CASSRDSSNTEAFF. The DNA for the CDR3 is TGTGCCAGCTCAAGGGACAGCTCGAACACTGAAGCTTTCTTT. The rearrangement uses TRBV18 and TRBJ1-1, with 7 bases that match TRBD1. Trimming removed 5 bases from V and 1 base from J; junction bases left unmatched: 4. Germline V lookup: CDR1 KGHSH, CDR2 LQKENI. CDR3 length: 14 residues.